The rows below give T cell receptor beta chains drawn from one sample of a study of cytomegalovirus exposure and HLA in healthy donors. The method was immunoSEQ multiplex PCR; TCRdb's version includes in-frame clones alone and lacks a portion of them. The table shows about 190,000 clones, with roughly four fifths occurring only once. The source material was PBMCs. The source of these receptors is a man aged 40-55 years in good health and CMV-seropositive. CDR3s include the opening cysteine and the closing phenylalanine or tryptophan. The D gene is left open where the match is weak.

V gene: TRBV7-9; D gene: TRBD2; CDR3 length: 13; J gene: TRBJ2-1; CDR3 protein: CASRAGASNEQFF
V gene: TRBV10-3; D gene: NA; CDR3 length: 14; J gene: TRBJ2-7; CDR3 protein: CAISDRRDGDEQYF
V gene: TRBV7-6; D gene: NA; CDR3 length: 14; J gene: TRBJ1-6; CDR3 protein: CASSRQENNSPLHF
V gene: TRBV16; D gene: NA; CDR3 length: 16; J gene: TRBJ1-5; CDR3 protein: CASSQLGRGSNQPQHF
V gene: TRBV5-1; D gene: NA; CDR3 length: 16; J gene: TRBJ2-1; CDR3 protein: CASSFGGTSSYNEQFF
V gene: TRBV7-2; D gene: NA; CDR3 length: 16; J gene: TRBJ1-5; CDR3 protein: CASSSQGSAGNQPQHF
V gene: TRBV6-1; D gene: TRBD1; CDR3 length: 12; J gene: TRBJ2-7; CDR3 protein: CASRGGQGSKYF
V gene: TRBV5-1; D gene: TRBD1; CDR3 length: 20; J gene: TRBJ1-2; CDR3 protein: CASSLEGGPFRSFRIYGYTF
V gene: TRBV6-5; D gene: NA; CDR3 length: 16; J gene: TRBJ2-1; CDR3 protein: CASSSSWESPNNEQFF
V gene: TRBV29-1; D gene: TRBD2; CDR3 length: 15; J gene: TRBJ2-7; CDR3 protein: CSVAGLAGRSYEQYF
V gene: TRBV9; D gene: NA; CDR3 length: 15; J gene: TRBJ2-3; CDR3 protein: CASSVAGGSTDTQYF
V gene: TRBV7-8; D gene: NA; CDR3 length: 13; J gene: TRBJ2-1; CDR3 protein: CASSFQRVYEQFF
V gene: TRBV7-3; D gene: TRBD2; CDR3 length: 15; J gene: TRBJ2-3; CDR3 protein: CASSLDGRASDTQYF
V gene: TRBV5-1; D gene: NA; CDR3 length: 13; J gene: TRBJ2-7; CDR3 protein: CASTPTGAYEQYF
V gene: TRBV19; D gene: NA; CDR3 length: 15; J gene: TRBJ1-2; CDR3 protein: CASSPDRWGNYGYTF
V gene: TRBV4-2; D gene: TRBD2; CDR3 length: 18; J gene: TRBJ2-1; CDR3 protein: CASSQPLGLAGDSDEQFF
V gene: TRBV4-3; D gene: NA; CDR3 length: 15; J gene: TRBJ2-7; CDR3 protein: CASSQDLSRSYEQYF
V gene: TRBV5-1; D gene: NA; CDR3 length: 15; J gene: TRBJ2-7; CDR3 protein: CASSTFGDTTYEQYF
V gene: TRBV7-2; D gene: NA; CDR3 length: 16; J gene: TRBJ1-2; CDR3 protein: CASSLDPGWRLHGYTF
V gene: TRBV5-1; D gene: NA; CDR3 length: 15; J gene: TRBJ1-5; CDR3 protein: CASSPDGEFNQPQHF
V gene: TRBV19; D gene: TRBD1; CDR3 length: 17; J gene: TRBJ1-2; CDR3 protein: CASSFRTGGKTNYGYTF
V gene: TRBV6-1; D gene: NA; CDR3 length: 15; J gene: TRBJ2-7; CDR3 protein: CASSDFGASSYEQYF
V gene: TRBV9; D gene: TRBD1; CDR3 length: 18; J gene: TRBJ1-2; CDR3 protein: CASSGPRDRGRSGYGYTF
V gene: TRBV27; D gene: NA; CDR3 length: 15; J gene: TRBJ1-2; CDR3 protein: CASSSSGSKGDGYTF
V gene: TRBV19; D gene: NA; CDR3 length: 15; J gene: TRBJ2-2; CDR3 protein: CASGKTGLFTGELFF
V gene: TRBV18; D gene: TRBD1; CDR3 length: 15; J gene: TRBJ2-7; CDR3 protein: CASSPTGGSSYEQYF
V gene: TRBV10-3; D gene: NA; CDR3 length: 12; J gene: TRBJ2-5; CDR3 protein: CAIMGDQETQYF
V gene: TRBV27; D gene: NA; CDR3 length: 13; J gene: TRBJ1-2; CDR3 protein: CASSLGGNYGYTF
V gene: TRBV10-3; D gene: TRBD1; CDR3 length: 13; J gene: TRBJ1-5; CDR3 protein: CAISVGQNQPQHF
V gene: TRBV7-9; D gene: NA; CDR3 length: 12; J gene: TRBJ2-7; CDR3 protein: CASSLGPDEQYF
V gene: TRBV25-1; D gene: NA; CDR3 length: 15; J gene: TRBJ2-7; CDR3 protein: CASSEYGRGSYEQYF
V gene: TRBV7-7; D gene: NA; CDR3 length: 15; J gene: TRBJ2-5; CDR3 protein: CASSLSLGPLETQYF
V gene: TRBV7-2; D gene: TRBD2; CDR3 length: 13; J gene: TRBJ2-1; CDR3 protein: CASSTRTSPEQFF
V gene: TRBV9; D gene: TRBD2; CDR3 length: 15; J gene: TRBJ2-5; CDR3 protein: CASSPERGVRETQYF
V gene: TRBV2; D gene: TRBD1; CDR3 length: 15; J gene: TRBJ1-1; CDR3 protein: CASNPLSTGLVEAFF
V gene: TRBV6-5; D gene: NA; CDR3 length: 14; J gene: TRBJ1-1; CDR3 protein: CASSYSGVNTEAFF
V gene: TRBV7-6; D gene: TRBD2; CDR3 length: 19; J gene: TRBJ2-1; CDR3 protein: CASSLEIAGGRASYNEQFF
V gene: TRBV18; D gene: TRBD1; CDR3 length: 17; J gene: TRBJ1-2; CDR3 protein: CASSPNITPGQLYGYTF
V gene: TRBV19; D gene: TRBD2; CDR3 length: 21; J gene: TRBJ2-1; CDR3 protein: CASRKLKGLAGGGLRYNEQFF
V gene: TRBV27; D gene: TRBD1; CDR3 length: 14; J gene: TRBJ2-3; CDR3 protein: CASTSRGGPDTQYF
V gene: TRBV13; D gene: TRBD1; CDR3 length: 14; J gene: TRBJ1-3; CDR3 protein: CANADRVPGNTIYF
V gene: TRBV21-1; D gene: NA; CDR3 length: 15; J gene: TRBJ2-1; CDR3 protein: CASSTRTGASNEQFF
V gene: TRBV7-2; D gene: NA; CDR3 length: 16; J gene: TRBJ2-2; CDR3 protein: CASSSEGLRYSGELFF
V gene: TRBV10-3; D gene: NA; CDR3 length: 17; J gene: TRBJ2-7; CDR3 protein: CAISEIGLGQSSYEQYF
V gene: TRBV9; D gene: TRBD2; CDR3 length: 18; J gene: NA; CDR3 protein: CASSVGSLAGGPFGEQYF
V gene: TRBV5-4; D gene: NA; CDR3 length: 14; J gene: TRBJ2-7; CDR3 protein: CASSPRDILGEQYF
V gene: TRBV7-2; D gene: NA; CDR3 length: 15; J gene: TRBJ2-7; CDR3 protein: CASSQGGTGPYEQYF
V gene: TRBV19; D gene: TRBD1; CDR3 length: 17; J gene: TRBJ1-5; CDR3 protein: CASGTGQGEPSNQPQHF
V gene: TRBV5-4; D gene: TRBD2; CDR3 length: 15; J gene: TRBJ2-1; CDR3 protein: CASSGGTSGSNEQFF
V gene: TRBV6-1; D gene: NA; CDR3 length: 13; J gene: TRBJ1-5; CDR3 protein: CASSTKGNQPQHF
V gene: TRBV19; D gene: NA; CDR3 length: 12; J gene: TRBJ1-4; CDR3 protein: CASSVGSGKLFF
V gene: TRBV28; D gene: NA; CDR3 length: 14; J gene: TRBJ1-1; CDR3 protein: CASRYRARNTEAFF
V gene: TRBV19; D gene: TRBD1; CDR3 length: 15; J gene: TRBJ1-5; CDR3 protein: CATQPKGAGNQPQHF